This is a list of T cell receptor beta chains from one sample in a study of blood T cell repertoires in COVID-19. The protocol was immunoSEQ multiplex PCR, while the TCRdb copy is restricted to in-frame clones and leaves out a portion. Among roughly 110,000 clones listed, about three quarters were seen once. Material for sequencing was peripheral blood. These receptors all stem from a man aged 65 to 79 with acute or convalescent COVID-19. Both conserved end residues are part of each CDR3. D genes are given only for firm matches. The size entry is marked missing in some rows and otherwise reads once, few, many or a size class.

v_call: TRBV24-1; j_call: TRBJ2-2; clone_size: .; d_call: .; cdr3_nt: TGTGCCACCAGTGATCTGCCGCGGGACAGCTCGAACACCGGGGAGCTGTTTTTT; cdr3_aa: CATSDLPRDSSNTGELFF
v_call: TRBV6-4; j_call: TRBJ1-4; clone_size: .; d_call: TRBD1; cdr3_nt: TGTGCCAGCAGTGACAACGGACAGGTAGGGGATAATGAAAAACTGTTTTTT; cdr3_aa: CASSDNGQVGDNEKLFF
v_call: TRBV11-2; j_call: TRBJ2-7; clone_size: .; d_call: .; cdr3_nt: TGTGCCAGCAGCTTAGGGGACAACTACGAGCAGTACTTC; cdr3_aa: CASSLGDNYEQYF
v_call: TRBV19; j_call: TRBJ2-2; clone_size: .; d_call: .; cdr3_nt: TGTGCCAGTAGTATTTCGGACTGGAACACCGGGGAGCTGTTTTTT; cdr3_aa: CASSISDWNTGELFF
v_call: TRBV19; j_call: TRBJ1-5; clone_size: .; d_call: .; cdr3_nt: TGTGCCAGTACTCCGGGCAGGGTCGATCAGCCCCAGCATTTT; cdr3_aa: CASTPGRVDQPQHF
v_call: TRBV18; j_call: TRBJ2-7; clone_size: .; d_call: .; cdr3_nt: TGTGCCAGCTCCTCGCAGGGCTACGAGCAGTACTTC; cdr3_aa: CASSSQGYEQYF
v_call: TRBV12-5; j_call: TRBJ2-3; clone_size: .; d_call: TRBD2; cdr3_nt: TGTGCTAGTTTCAGCGGGGGGGCGGGTACGCAGTATTTT; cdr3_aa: CASFSGGAGTQYF
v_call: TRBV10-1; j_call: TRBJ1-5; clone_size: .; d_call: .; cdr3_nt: TGCGCCAGCAGTGCGGGGAAGGGTCAGCCCCAGCATTTT; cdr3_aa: CASSAGKGQPQHF
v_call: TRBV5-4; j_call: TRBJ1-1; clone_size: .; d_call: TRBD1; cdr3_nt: TGTGCCAGCAGCGCGGGACAGGGGCGGACTGAAGCTTTCTTT; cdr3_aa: CASSAGQGRTEAFF
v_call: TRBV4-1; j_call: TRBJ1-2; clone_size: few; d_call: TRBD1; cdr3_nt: TGCGCCAGCAGCCCCCCGGACAGGGGGCATGGCTACACCTTC; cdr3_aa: CASSPPDRGHGYTF
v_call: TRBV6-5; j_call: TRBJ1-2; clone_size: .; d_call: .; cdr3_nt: TGTGCCAGTACTCTCGGACAGCTCTATGGCTACACCTTC; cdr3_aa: CASTLGQLYGYTF
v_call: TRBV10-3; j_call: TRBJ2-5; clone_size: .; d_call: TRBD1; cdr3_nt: TGTGCCATCAGTCCGGACAGGGGGCGAGGAGAGACCCAGTACTTC; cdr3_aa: CAISPDRGRGETQYF
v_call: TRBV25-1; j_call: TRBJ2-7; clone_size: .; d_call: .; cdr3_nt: TGTGCCAGCACACAGTTCTACGAGCAGTACTTC; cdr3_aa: CASTQFYEQYF
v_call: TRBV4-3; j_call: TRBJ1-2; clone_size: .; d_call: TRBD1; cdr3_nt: TGCGCCAGCAGCCAAGAACGACAGGGTTGGGGTGGCTACACCTTC; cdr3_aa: CASSQERQGWGGYTF
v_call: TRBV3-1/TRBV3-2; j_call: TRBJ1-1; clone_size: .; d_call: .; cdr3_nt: TGTGCCAGCAGCCTCAGTATGAACACTGAAGCTTTCTTT; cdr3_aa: CASSLSMNTEAFF
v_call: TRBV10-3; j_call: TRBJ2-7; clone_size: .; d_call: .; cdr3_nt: TGTGCCATCAGTGTATGGCAGGCGTCTTCCTACGAGCAGTACTTC; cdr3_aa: CAISVWQASSYEQYF
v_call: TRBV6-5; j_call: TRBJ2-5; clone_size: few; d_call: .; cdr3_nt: TGTGCCAGCAGAAAGGGGTCTCAAGAGACCCAGTACTTC; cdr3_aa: CASRKGSQETQYF
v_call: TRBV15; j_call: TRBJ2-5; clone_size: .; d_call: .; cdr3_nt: TGTGCCACCAGCACCCGGGACTGGGAGACCCAGTACTTC; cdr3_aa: CATSTRDWETQYF
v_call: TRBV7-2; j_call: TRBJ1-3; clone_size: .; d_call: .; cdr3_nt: TGTGCCAGCAGCTCCTCCTGGGCCCCATGGACCATATATTTT; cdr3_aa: CASSSSWAPWTIYF
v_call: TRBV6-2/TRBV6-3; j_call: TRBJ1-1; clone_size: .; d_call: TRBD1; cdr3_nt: TGTGCCAGCAGTCACCGCCGACAGGGAGAAGGCTCTGAAGCTTTCTTT; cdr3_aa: CASSHRRQGEGSEAFF
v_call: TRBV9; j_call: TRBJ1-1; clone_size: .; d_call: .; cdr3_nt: TGTGCCAGCAGCGTAGGAGGGGCCAGGGGGAACACTGAAGCTTTCTTT; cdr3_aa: CASSVGGARGNTEAFF
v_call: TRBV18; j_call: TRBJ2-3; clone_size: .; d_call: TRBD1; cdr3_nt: TGTGCCAGCTCACCCGGACAGGACGGCACAGATACGCAGTATTTT; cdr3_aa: CASSPGQDGTDTQYF
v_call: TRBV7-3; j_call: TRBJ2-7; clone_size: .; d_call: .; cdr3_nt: TGTGCCAGCAGCTGGGGCTCCCCGGGCTACGAGCAGTACTTC; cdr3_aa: CASSWGSPGYEQYF
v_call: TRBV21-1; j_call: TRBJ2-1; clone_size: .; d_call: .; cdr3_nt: TGTGCCAGCAGCAAAGCGGAGGAGCGGATCTCCTACAATGAGCAGTTCTTC; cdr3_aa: CASSKAEERISYNEQFF
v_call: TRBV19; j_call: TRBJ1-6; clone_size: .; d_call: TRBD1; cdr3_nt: TGTGCCACGAGACAGGGAGGTAATTCACCCCTCCACTTT; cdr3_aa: CATRQGGNSPLHF
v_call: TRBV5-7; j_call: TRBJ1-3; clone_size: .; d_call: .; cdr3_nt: TGTGCCAGCAGCGTGACACCTCTCTCTGGAAACACCATATATTTT; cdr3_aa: CASSVTPLSGNTIYF
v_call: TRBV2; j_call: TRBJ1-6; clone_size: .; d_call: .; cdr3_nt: TGTGCCAGGGGGCAGGGGAATTCACCCCTCCACTTT; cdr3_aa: CARGQGNSPLHF
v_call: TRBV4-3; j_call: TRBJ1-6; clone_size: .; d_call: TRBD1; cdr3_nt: TGCGCCAGCAGCCAATCAGGGGGTTCCCTTAATTCACCCCTCCACTTT; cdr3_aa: CASSQSGGSLNSPLHF
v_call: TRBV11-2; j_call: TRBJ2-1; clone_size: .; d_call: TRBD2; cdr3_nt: TGTGCCAGCAGCTTAAGGACTAGCAATTACAATGAGCAGTTCTTC; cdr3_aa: CASSLRTSNYNEQFF
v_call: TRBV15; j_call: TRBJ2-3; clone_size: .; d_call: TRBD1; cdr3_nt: TGTGCCACCAGTCCGGGACAGCCCTATACGCAGTATTTT; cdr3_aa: CATSPGQPYTQYF
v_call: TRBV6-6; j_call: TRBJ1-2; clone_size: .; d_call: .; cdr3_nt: TGTGCCAGCAGGGCAGGGGCTGGCTATGGCTACACCTTC; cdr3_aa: CASRAGAGYGYTF
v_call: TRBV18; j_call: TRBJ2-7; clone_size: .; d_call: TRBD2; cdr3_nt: TGTGCCAGCTCACGCACGGCCCCGGGACTAGCGGGGAGCTCCTACGAGCAGTACTTC; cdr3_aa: CASSRTAPGLAGSSYEQYF
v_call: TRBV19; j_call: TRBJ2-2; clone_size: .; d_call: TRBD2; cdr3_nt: TGTGCCAGTAGTAAACTAGCGGGGAACACCGGGGAGCTGTTTTTT; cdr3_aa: CASSKLAGNTGELFF
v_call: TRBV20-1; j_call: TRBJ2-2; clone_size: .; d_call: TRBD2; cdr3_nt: TGCAGTGCTAGTCGGACTAGCGGCCTCACCGGGGAGCTGTTTTTT; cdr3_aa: CSASRTSGLTGELFF
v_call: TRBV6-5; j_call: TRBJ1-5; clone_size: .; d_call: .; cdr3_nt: TGTGCCAGCAGCCATAGTTATCAACAGCCCCAGCATTTT; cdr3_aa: CASSHSYQQPQHF
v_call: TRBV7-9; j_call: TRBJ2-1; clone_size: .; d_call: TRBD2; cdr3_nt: TGTGCCAGCAGCTTAGGCGGGGGGGCCGACAATGAGCAGTTCTTC; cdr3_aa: CASSLGGGADNEQFF
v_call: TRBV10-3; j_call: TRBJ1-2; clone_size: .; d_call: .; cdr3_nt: TGTGCCATCAGTGATGCGGGGGGGAGTGTCTATGGCTACACCTTC; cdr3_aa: CAISDAGGSVYGYTF
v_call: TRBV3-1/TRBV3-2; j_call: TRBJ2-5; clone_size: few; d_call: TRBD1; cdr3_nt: TGTGCCAGCAGCCAAGTAGGGGGCGGTGAGACCCAGTACTTC; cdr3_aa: CASSQVGGGETQYF
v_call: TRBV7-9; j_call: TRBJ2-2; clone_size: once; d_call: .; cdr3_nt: TGTGCCAGCAACCCAGGGAACACCGGGGAGCTGTTTTTT; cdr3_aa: CASNPGNTGELFF
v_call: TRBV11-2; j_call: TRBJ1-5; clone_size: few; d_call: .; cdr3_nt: TGTGCCAGCAGCTCACAGCCCGATCAGCCCCAGCATTTT; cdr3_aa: CASSSQPDQPQHF
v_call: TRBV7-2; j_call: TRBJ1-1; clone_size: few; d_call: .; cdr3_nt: TGTGCCAGCAGCTTAGAAAAACGGACTAACACTGAAGCTTTCTTT; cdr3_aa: CASSLEKRTNTEAFF
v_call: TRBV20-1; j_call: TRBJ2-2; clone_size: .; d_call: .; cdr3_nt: TGCAGTGCTAGCGGGTCCGGGGAGCTGTTTTTT; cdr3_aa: CSASGSGELFF
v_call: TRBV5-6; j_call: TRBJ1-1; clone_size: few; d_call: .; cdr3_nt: TGTGCCAGCGGGGCGAGCAAGAACACTGAAGCTTTCTTT; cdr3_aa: CASGASKNTEAFF
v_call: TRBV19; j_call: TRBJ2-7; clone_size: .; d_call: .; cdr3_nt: TGTGCCAGTAGTACCGTCCGGGAGAAGCAGTACTTC; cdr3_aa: CASSTVREKQYF
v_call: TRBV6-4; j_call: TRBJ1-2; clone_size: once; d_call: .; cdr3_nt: TGTGCCAGCAGTGACTCTCGTGGCTACACCTTC; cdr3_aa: CASSDSRGYTF
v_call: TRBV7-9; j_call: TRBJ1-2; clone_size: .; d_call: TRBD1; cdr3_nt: TGTGCCAGCAGCTTAGGTCTAGGACAGGACTATGGCTACACCTTC; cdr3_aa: CASSLGLGQDYGYTF
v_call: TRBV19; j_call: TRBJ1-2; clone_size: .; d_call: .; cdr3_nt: TGTGCCAGTAGTCTCGGACAGAGGTATGGCTACACCTTC; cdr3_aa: CASSLGQRYGYTF
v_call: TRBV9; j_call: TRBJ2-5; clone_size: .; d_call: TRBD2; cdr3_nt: TGTGCCAGCTCACTAGCGGGGGGGCGGTTAGAGACCCAGTACTTC; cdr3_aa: CASSLAGGRLETQYF
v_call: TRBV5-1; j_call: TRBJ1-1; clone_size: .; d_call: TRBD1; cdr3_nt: TGCGCCAGCAGCGGGACAGGGCGGAGTGAAGCTTTCTTT; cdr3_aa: CASSGTGRSEAFF
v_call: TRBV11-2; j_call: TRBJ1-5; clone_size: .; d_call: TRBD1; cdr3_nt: TGTGCCAGCAGCCCGAAGACAGGGGACAATCAGCCCCAGCATTTT; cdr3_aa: CASSPKTGDNQPQHF
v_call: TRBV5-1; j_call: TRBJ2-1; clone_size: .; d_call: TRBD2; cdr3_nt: TGCGCCAGCAGCGGGTGGCCTCGGGCTAGCGGGAAAAATGAGCAGTTCTTC; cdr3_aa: CASSGWPRASGKNEQFF
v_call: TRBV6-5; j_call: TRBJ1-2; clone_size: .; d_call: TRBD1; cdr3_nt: TGTGCCAGCAGCGACAGGGTGCGATGGGGCTACACCTTC; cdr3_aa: CASSDRVRWGYTF
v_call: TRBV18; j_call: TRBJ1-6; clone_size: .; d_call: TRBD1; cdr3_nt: TGTGCCAGCTCCGGTGGGACAGTGGGTTCACCCCTCCACTTT; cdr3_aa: CASSGGTVGSPLHF
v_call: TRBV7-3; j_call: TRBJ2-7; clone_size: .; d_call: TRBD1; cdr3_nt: TGTGCCAGCAGCTCTTTTGTTATGGGACAGGGCTCCGAGCAGTACTTC; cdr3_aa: CASSSFVMGQGSEQYF
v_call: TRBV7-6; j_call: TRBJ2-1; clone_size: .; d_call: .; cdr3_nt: TGTGCCAGCGGGGATACAGGGTTACCGTCAGAGGAGCAGTTCTTC; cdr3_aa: CASGDTGLPSEEQFF